This TCR beta chain was captured in a study of cytomegalovirus exposure and HLA in healthy donors. Study details: Among the approximately 400 genotyped donors, approximately 80% were placed in the Caucasian-associated ancestry cluster.

With regard to this clone: Its antigen remains unknown.

The PCR made use of 60 Vbeta and 13 Jbeta primers. The data were produced by immunoSEQ multiplex PCR, yet TCRdb's version contains in-frame clones alone and is incomplete. Counted here are roughly 100,000 clones, approximately 80% occurring once; the ten biggest clones make up 1.5% to 2%. Study results and limitations: Being productive about 87% or about 30% of the time was typical of most TCR beta V segments in an earlier analysis. The study put 150 or so TCR beta chains on its list as cytomegalovirus-associated.

The TCR originated in a woman between 40 and 50 years old in good health and CMV-seronegative. Sequences were obtained from PBMCs.

CDR3 in DNA: TGTGCCAGAAGCGCCCGGGACATCACCGGGGAGCTGTTTTTT. It codes for CARSARDITGELFF. The chain has TRBV5-3 and TRBJ2-2, with D possibly TRBD1 on 6 matching bases. TRBV5-3 is identified as an open reading frame with a role that is uncertain. V gave up 4 bases and J gave up 4 bases, with 11 bases separating them. The CDR3 has 14 residues.